One sample yielded the 29 T cell receptor beta chains listed below, sequenced in a study of response to subunit inactivated influenza vaccine. Each CDR3 protein is one row after TCRdb ran MiXCR on the RT-PCR reads. The profile shows more than 700,000 distinct CDR3 sequences, 21% of them singletons. This specimen consisted of PBMCs from blood, obtained more than 4 days after vaccination. The receptors stem from a man aged 45-60 years who received an inactivated influenza vaccine.

This chain uses TRBV12-3 or TRBV12-4 with TRBJ1-1, with D possibly being TRBD1 (5 bases). Trimming took 5 bases from V and 4 from J, leaving 11 bases between them. CDR3 length equals 13 residues. Written as DNA, the CDR3 is TGTGCCAGCAGTGCCTCAGGGATCACTGAAGCTTTCTTT. Translating it yields CASSASGITEAFF.

A note on this clonotype: A much bigger clone sits one base away, suggesting this may be a read error. The chain links TRBV7-2 to TRBJ2-2; D is unclear. Germline V gene lookup returns CDR1 SGHTA and CDR2 FQGNSA. The germline V and J ends were trimmed by 2 bases and 5 bases, with 3 bases remaining between them. The CDR3 is made up of 12 amino acids. The CDR3, as DNA: TGTGCCAGCAGCTTAATGACCGGGGAGCTGTTTTTT. This gives the protein CASSLMTGELFF.

This clonotype has just a few counts. The chain has TRBV20-1 and TRBJ2-1, with D tentatively TRBD2 (6 bases). This CDR3 is 15 amino acids long. The germline V gene encodes CDR1 DFQATT and CDR2 SNEGSKA (reference sequence). The V end lost 0 bases, the J end lost 0 bases, and 9 bases lay between the germline ends. The CDR3 sequence: CSARDILASYNEQFF. CDR3 in DNA: TGCAGTGCTAGAGATATACTAGCCTCCTACAATGAGCAGTTCTTC.

The chain uses TRBV28 and TRBJ1-5; D ambiguous. There are 13 residues in the CDR3. CDR1 and CDR2 (germline): MDHEN, SYDVKM. V lost 1 base and J 4 bases, leaving 5 bases between the germline ends. Here the CDR3 reads CASSLFGNQPQHF. The CDR3 DNA reads TGTGCCAGCAGTTTATTTGGAAATCAGCCCCAGCATTTT. Full variable domain (rest looked up from reference TRBV28 and TRBJ1-5): DVKVTQSSRYLVKRTGEKVFLECVQDMDHENMFWYRQDPGLGLRLIYFSYDVKMKEKGDIPEGYSVSREKKERFSLILESASTNQTSMYLCASSLFGNQPQHFGDGTRLSIL.

V usage is TRBV7-2 and J usage is TRBJ1-2; D unresolved. This CDR3 comprises 15 residues. CDR1 is SGHTA and CDR2 is FQGNSA in the germline V gene. Trimming shortened V by 0 bases and J by 4 bases, and 12 bases separated the two germline ends. The CDR3 spells CASSLATFAAYGYTF. The CDR3 nucleotides read TGTGCCAGCAGCTTAGCGACCTTCGCAGCCTATGGCTACACCTTC.

The rearrangement links TRBV9 to TRBJ2-1; TRBD2 agrees at 9 bases. CDR1 is SGDLS and CDR2 is YYNGEE in the germline V gene. This CDR3 contains 15 residues. The V and J ends lost 1 base and 4 bases, in that order; junction bases with no gene match: 3. CDR3 sequence (DNA): TGTGCCAGCAGCGTACTAGCGGGGAGTTACAATGAGCAGTTCTTC. The encoded protein is CASSVLAGSYNEQFF.

Notes on this clonotype: A much bigger clone sits one base away, suggesting this may be a read error. The rearrangement links TRBV29-1 to TRBJ2-7, with TRBD2 matching over 9 bases. Trimming cost V 4 bases and J 2 bases; bases outside gene matches: 12. CDR1 and CDR2 from the germline V gene are SQVTM and ANQGSEA. CDR3 length equals 16 residues. CDR3 sequence (DNA): TGCAGCGTTGTCTCCTACAGACTAGCGGTAACCTACGAGCAGTACTTC. This gives the protein CSVVSYRLAVTYEQYF.

The chain is built from TRBV10-3 and TRBJ1-1; no reliable D call. Trimming pared 3 bases from V and 6 bases from J, leaving 8 bases between. CDR1 is ENHRY and CDR2 is SYGVKD in the germline V gene. This CDR3 is built from 12 residues. CDR3 sequence: CAISDTGAEAFF. CDR3 sequence (DNA): TGTGCCATCAGTGACACCGGCGCTGAAGCTTTCTTT.

J is TRBJ2-7 and V is TRBV7-9, with no clear D. V shed 7 bases and J shed 0 bases, with 16 bases lying between them. CDR1 and CDR2 (germline): SEHNR, FQNEAQ (reference sequence). This CDR3 spans 15 amino acids. The CDR3 spells CASTWILASSYEQYF. The CDR3 DNA follows: TGTGCCAGCACCTGGATTTTGGCGAGCTCCTACGAGCAGTACTTC.

In its sample, this clonotype was seen a few times. The chain links TRBV19 to TRBJ1-1; 8 bases fit TRBD1. Trimming took 6 bases from V and 6 from J; bases not matched to a gene: 9. Germline assignment: CDR1 LNHDA and CDR2 SQIVND (reference sequence). The CDR3 totals 14 residues. The CDR3 coding sequence is TGTGCCAGTAGCCGCCTCGACAGGGGCTCTGAAGCTTTCTTT. Its protein is CASSRLDRGSEAFF.

The chain combines TRBV3-1 with TRBJ1-1; D might be TRBD1 (6 bases). Germline values: CDR1 LGHDT, CDR2 YNNKEL (reference sequence). The ends were cut back, 1 base at V and 9 bases at J, with 9 bases in the middle. This CDR3 has 12 residues. The CDR3 nucleotides are TGTGCCAGCAGCCAAGTCAGGGGACAAGCTTTCTTT. Its protein is CASSQVRGQAFF.

This clonotype has more than one count but fewer than ten. The chain couples TRBV7-2 to TRBJ1-1; D not certain. The V end lost 2 bases, the J end lost 8 bases, and 21 bases lay between the germline ends. This CDR3 is 16 amino acids long. The germline CDR1 and CDR2 sequences are SGHTA and FQGNSA. The DNA of the CDR3 is TGTGCCAGCAGCTTATACGTCCGGGAGCCGTCGTGGGAAGCTTTCTTT. It yields the protein CASSLYVREPSWEAFF.

This clonotype was counted only a few times. The rearrangement links TRBV7-6 to TRBJ1-1; D not certain. Germline V gives CDR1 SGHVS, CDR2 FNYEAQ. The CDR3 consists of 16 residues. V was cut by 5 bases and J by 1 base, with 17 bases left in between. The DNA of the CDR3 is TGTGCCAGCAGCCTACGACCTTGGACGGCGAACACTGAAGCTTTCTTT. Translating it yields CASSLRPWTANTEAFF.

This clonotype was found a few times. J is TRBJ2-7 and V is TRBV9, with TRBD2 as a possible D gene (7 bases). Looked up from germline, CDR1 is SGDLS and CDR2 is YYNGEE. V was clipped by 3 bases and J by 3 bases, with 19 bases between them. CDR3 length: 16 residues. The CDR3 nucleotides are TGTGCCAGCAGCGCTGGGGGAGGGGGGGGCTTCTACGAGCAGTACTTC. Amino acids: CASSAGGGGGFYEQYF.

As to this clonotype: Because the CDR3 is missing its conserved closing phenylalanine or tryptophan, this is likely a read error. No DNA is shown, since the ends of the CDR3 on it are uncertain; the CDR3 is the one TCRdb lists. CDR3: CASSEDFYGTDLAI. This chain links TRBV6-1 with TRBJ2-5; the table assigns TRBD1, which was not confirmed against the DNA. Termini included, the CDR3 measures 14 amino acids. Germline values: CDR1 MNHNS, CDR2 SASEGT.

This clonotype has more than one count but fewer than ten. The chain carries TRBV11-2 and TRBJ1-2, with TRBD1 as a possible D gene (5 bases). CDR3 size: 15 residues. V was trimmed by 5 bases and J by 0 bases, leaving 13 bases between them. Germline-derived CDR1 and CDR2 are SGHAT and FQNNGV. CDR3 sequence: CASSLGPTSNYGYTF. The CDR3 DNA reads as TGTGCCAGCAGCCTGGGACCGACATCTAACTATGGCTACACCTTC.

V is TRBV20-1 and J is TRBJ1-5; D not certain. The CDR3 is 14 residues long. V lost 6 bases to trimming and J lost 4 bases, with 16 bases between them. Germline V lookup: CDR1 DFQATT, CDR2 SNEGSKA (reference sequence). This CDR3 reads CSAVYSLGNQPQHF. The CDR3 coding sequence is TGCAGTGCAGTCTACAGTTTAGGAAATCAGCCCCAGCATTTT.

The genes are TRBV4-3 and TRBJ1-6; no firm D call. The CDR3 is 14 amino acids. Germline loops: CDR1 LGHNA, CDR2 YSLEER. Trimming stripped 4 bases from V and 12 bases from J, with 16 bases between. The DNA for the CDR3 is TGCGCCAGCAGCCCCTCGAGGATGTCTCTACCCCTCCACTTT. This encodes CASSPSRMSLPLHF.

This clonotype was observed once. The genes are TRBV18 and TRBJ2-3; no firm D call. From germline, CDR1 is KGHSH and CDR2 LQKENI. V shed 0 bases and J shed 2 bases, with 6 bases lying between them. The CDR3 covers 14 residues. The CDR3 sequence is CASSPPALTDTQYF. The CDR3 nucleotides read TGTGCCAGCTCACCACCGGCGCTCACAGATACGCAGTATTTT.

The chain employs TRBV24-1 and TRBJ2-1; D is possibly TRBD2 (7 bases). The CDR3 spans 17 residues. Trimming removed 2 bases at V and 6 bases at J, with 19 bases between. Germline V gene data show CDR1 as KGHDR and CDR2 as SFDVKD. The CDR3 bases are TGTGCCACCAGTGATTATGCGGGGGCCACGAGGGGCAATGAGCAGTTCTTC. Translation gives CATSDYAGATRGNEQFF.

This chain links TRBV7-2 with TRBJ1-3; 8 bases are a match to TRBD1. J gave up 3 bases and V 2 bases, and 6 bases lay outside the gene matches. Germline values: CDR1 SGHTA, CDR2 FQGNSA. The CDR3 is made up of 16 amino acids. The CDR3 protein is CASSLRQGADGNTIYF. CDR3 DNA: TGTGCCAGCAGCTTAAGGCAGGGGGCAGATGGAAACACCATATATTTT. Using reference TRBV7-2 and TRBJ1-3 for the parts outside the CDR3, the full variable domain is GAGVSQSPSNKVTEKGKDVELRCDPISGHTALYWYRQSLGQGLEFLIYFQGNSAPDKSGLPSDRFSAERTGGSVSTLTIQRTQQEDSAVYLCASSLRQGADGNTIYFGEGSWLTVV.

The V and J genes are TRBV18 and TRBJ2-6; D possibly uses TRBD1 or TRBD2 (5 bases each). The CDR3 length is 17 residues. The germline V gene has CDR1 KGHSH and CDR2 LQKENI. V was clipped by 3 bases and J by 3 bases, with 15 bases between them. The CDR3 spells CASSPTTGAGGANVLTF. Here the CDR3 DNA reads TGTGCCAGCTCACCCACCACCGGGGCCGGTGGGGCCAACGTCCTGACTTTC.

The rearrangement links TRBV19 to TRBJ2-7; D perhaps matches TRBD1 (6 bases). Looked up from germline, CDR1 is LNHDA and CDR2 is SQIVND (reference sequence). This CDR3 contains 14 residues. The V gene lost 2 bases and the J gene lost 3 bases, with 11 bases spanning the gap. The CDR3 DNA reads TGTGCCAGTAGTATACAGGGGAGCAGCTACGAGCAGTACTTC. Its protein product is CASSIQGSSYEQYF.

V and J are TRBV12-3 or TRBV12-4 and TRBJ1-2; 7 positions match TRBD1. Unmatched junction bases numbered 7, after V lost 4 bases and J lost 2 bases. The CDR3 runs 15 residues. CDR3 sequence reads: CASSWGDRPNYGYTF. The CDR3 DNA is TGTGCCAGCAGTTGGGGGGACAGACCGAACTATGGCTACACCTTC.

In its sample, this clonotype was seen a few times. The chain joins TRBV6-5 to TRBJ1-3; D is unclear. Trimming left V 0 bases short and J 4 bases short, with 7 bases between. The CDR3 contains 14 residues. Germline-derived CDR1 and CDR2 are MNHEY and SVGAGI. CDR3 nucleotides: TGTGCCAGCAGTTACTCGACGGGGGGAAACACCATATATTTT. Protein sequence: CASSYSTGGNTIYF.

This clonotype was seen ten or more times. The chain couples TRBV20-1 to TRBJ2-1, with 8 nucleotides matching TRBD2. V lost 6 bases and J lost 4; bases outside the gene matches: 14. The CDR3 extends over 16 amino acids. In germline, CDR1 is DFQATT, CDR2 SNEGSKA (reference sequence). CDR3 amino acids: CSAPAPGGARYNEQFF. The CDR3 DNA is TGCAGTGCCCCCGCTCCGGGGGGGGCCAGGTACAATGAGCAGTTCTTC.

J is TRBJ2-1 and V is TRBV5-1, with TRBD2 matching 9 bases. The CDR3 runs to 16 residues. The germline gives CDR1 SGHRS, CDR2 YFSETQ. With V trimmed by 4 bases and J by 4 bases, 9 bases remained unmatched. In DNA form, the CDR3 reads TGCGCCAGCAGCGCCGGTAGCGGGGGTACATACAATGAGCAGTTCTTC. It specifies CASSAGSGGTYNEQFF. The full variable domain, with the rest looked up from reference TRBV5-1 and TRBJ2-1, is KAGVTQTPRYLIKTRGQQVTLSCSPISGHRSVSWYQQTPGQGLQFLFEYFSETQRNKGNFPGRFSGRQFSNSRSEMNVSTLELGDSALYLCASSAGSGGTYNEQFFGPGTRLTVL.

The J gene is TRBJ1-6, the V gene TRBV5-5, with D possibly matching TRBD1 (6 bases). Trimming pared 4 bases from V and 7 bases from J, leaving 15 bases between. This CDR3 is 15 amino acids long. The V gene's germline CDR1 is SGHKS and CDR2 YYEKEE (reference sequence). CDR3 loop: CASSQRGGWNSPLHF. The DNA of the CDR3 is TGTGCCAGCAGCCAGCGGGGGGGCTGGAATTCACCCCTCCACTTT.

This clonotype occurred a few times. The V call is TRBV6-5, the J call TRBJ2-1, with 9 nucleotides matching TRBD2. Trimming at V came to 2 bases and at J to 9 bases, leaving 14 bases not matched to a gene. CDR1 MNHEY and CDR2 SVGAGI come from the germline V gene. There are 17 residues in the CDR3. The CDR3 protein is CASSYDVGVAGAGEQFF. CDR3 nucleotides: TGTGCCAGCAGTTACGATGTTGGGGTAGCGGGAGCTGGTGAGCAGTTCTTC.